A selection of T cell receptor beta chains follows, all from one sample in a study of type 1 regulatory T cells. TCRdb passed the reads through MiXCR, listing each CDR3 protein once. Of approximately 97,000 distinct CDR3 sequences listed, 31% are singletons. Sequencing input: CD4+ T cells, either the whole sample or a sorted fraction (not recorded which). These receptors all come from a human donor in good health. Both conserved end residues are part of each CDR3. The D gene is left open where the match is weak. Rows give clone size only sometimes, using once, few, many, or a class for an expanded clone.

TRBV13	TRBJ1-4	NA	NA	CASKEQGHEKLFF	TGTGCCAGCAAAGAACAGGGACATGAAAAACTGTTTTTT
TRBV12-3/TRBV12-4	TRBJ2-7	NA	NA	CASSLAAYYEQYF	TGTGCCAGCAGTTTAGCAGCATACTACGAGCAGTACTTC
TRBV20-1	TRBJ2-1	TRBD2	few	CSASGTSGSNEQFF	TGCAGTGCTAGTGGGACTAGCGGGAGCAATGAGCAGTTCTTC
TRBV7-9	TRBJ2-7	NA	NA	CASSFSRYLEEQYF	TGTGCCAGCAGCTTCTCACGGTACCTTGAGGAGCAGTACTTC
TRBV4-2	TRBJ2-7	TRBD2	NA	CASSRRLADASYEQYF	TGTGCCAGCAGCCGTCGACTAGCGGACGCTTCCTACGAGCAGTACTTC
TRBV3-1	TRBJ2-2	NA	NA	CASSQRGPHTGELFF	TGTGCCAGCAGCCAAAGAGGGCCTCACACCGGGGAGCTGTTTTTT
TRBV18	TRBJ2-3	NA	NA	CASSPSAENTQYF	TGTGCCAGCTCACCATCCGCGGAGAATACGCAGTATTTT
TRBV4-3	TRBJ2-1	TRBD1	NA	CASSHRPQGANYNEQFF	TGCGCCAGCAGCCACCGTCCCCAGGGGGCGAACTACAATGAGCAGTTCTTC
TRBV2	TRBJ2-7	NA	NA	CASARNEQYF	TGTGCCAGCGCTAGGAACGAGCAGTACTTC
TRBV27	TRBJ2-1	NA	many	CASSHPGLLARTYNEQFF	TGTGCCAGCAGTCACCCAGGGTTACTAGCCCGAACCTACAATGAGCAGTTCTTC
TRBV5-1	TRBJ2-6	NA	NA	CASKTVGGANVLTF	TGCGCCAGCAAGACAGTCGGTGGGGCCAACGTCCTGACTTTC
TRBV5-1	TRBJ2-3	TRBD2	few	CASIPTSGSTDTQYF	TGCGCCAGCATTCCAACTAGCGGGAGCACAGATACGCAGTATTTT
TRBV12-3/TRBV12-4	TRBJ2-3	TRBD2	NA	CASSLEREVSDTQYF	TGTGCCAGCAGTTTAGAGCGGGAGGTCTCAGATACGCAGTATTTT
TRBV5-1	TRBJ2-1	NA	few	CASSPDVGGSEQFF	TGCGCCAGCAGCCCAGATGTGGGGGGATCGGAGCAGTTCTTC
TRBV5-1	TRBJ2-5	NA	many	CASSLRWFQETQYF	TGCGCCAGCAGCTTGAGGTGGTTCCAAGAGACCCAGTACTTC